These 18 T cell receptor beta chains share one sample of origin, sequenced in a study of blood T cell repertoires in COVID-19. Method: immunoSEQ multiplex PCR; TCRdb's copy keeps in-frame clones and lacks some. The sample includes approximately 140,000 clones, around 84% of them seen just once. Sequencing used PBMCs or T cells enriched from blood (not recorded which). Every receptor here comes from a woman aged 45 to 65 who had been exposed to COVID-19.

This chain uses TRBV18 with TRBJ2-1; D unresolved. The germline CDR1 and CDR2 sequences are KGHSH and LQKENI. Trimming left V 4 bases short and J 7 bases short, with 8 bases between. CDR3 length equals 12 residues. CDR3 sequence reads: CASSLDMNEQFF. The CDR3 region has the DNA TGTGCCAGCTCACTAGACATGAATGAGCAGTTCTTC.

CDR3 region: CASSLGQASGNTIYF. The DNA of the CDR3 is TGCGCCAGCAGCTTAGGACAGGCCTCTGGAAACACCATATATTTT. The genes are TRBV5-1 and TRBJ1-3; 7 bases are shared with TRBD1. The CDR3 is made up of 15 amino acids. Germline V CDR1 and CDR2: SGHRS, YFSETQ. The V segment lost 2 bases and the J segment 0 bases; nucleotides outside the gene matches: 2.

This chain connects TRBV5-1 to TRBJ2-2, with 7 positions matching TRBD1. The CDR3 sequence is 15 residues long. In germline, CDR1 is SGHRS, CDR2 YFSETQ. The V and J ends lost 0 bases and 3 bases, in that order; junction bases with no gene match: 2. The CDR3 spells CASSLVGGDTGELFF. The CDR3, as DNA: TGCGCCAGCAGCTTGGTAGGGGGCGACACCGGGGAGCTGTTTTTT.

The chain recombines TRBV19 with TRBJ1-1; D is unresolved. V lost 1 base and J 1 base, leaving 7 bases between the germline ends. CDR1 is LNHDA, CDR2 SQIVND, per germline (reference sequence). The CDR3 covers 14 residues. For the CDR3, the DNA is TGTGCCAGTAGTATAGGACTGTCGAACACTGAAGCTTTCTTT. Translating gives CASSIGLSNTEAFF.

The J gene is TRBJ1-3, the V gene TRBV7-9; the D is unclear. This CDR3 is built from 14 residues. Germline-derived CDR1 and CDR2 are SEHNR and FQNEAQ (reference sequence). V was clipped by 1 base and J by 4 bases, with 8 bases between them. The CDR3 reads CASSLGPVGNTIYF. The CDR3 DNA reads TGTGCCAGCAGCTTAGGCCCGGTAGGAAACACCATATATTTT.

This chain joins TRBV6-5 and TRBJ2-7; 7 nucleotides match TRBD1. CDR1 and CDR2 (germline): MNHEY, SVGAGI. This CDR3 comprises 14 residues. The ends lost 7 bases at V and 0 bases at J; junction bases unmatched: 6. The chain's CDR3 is CASTGTAFSYEQYF. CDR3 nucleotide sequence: TGTGCCAGCACTGGGACAGCATTCTCCTACGAGCAGTACTTC.

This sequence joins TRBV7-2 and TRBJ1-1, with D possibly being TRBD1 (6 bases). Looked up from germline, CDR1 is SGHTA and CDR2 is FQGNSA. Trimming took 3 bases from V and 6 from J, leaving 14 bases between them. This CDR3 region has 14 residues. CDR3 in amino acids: CASSLSQGTSEAFF. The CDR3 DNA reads TGTGCCAGCAGCTTGTCACAGGGTACCTCTGAAGCTTTCTTT.

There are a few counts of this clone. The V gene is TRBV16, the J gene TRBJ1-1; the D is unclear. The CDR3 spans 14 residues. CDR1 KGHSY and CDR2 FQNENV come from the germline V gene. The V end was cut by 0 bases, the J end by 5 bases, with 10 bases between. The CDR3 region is CASSQSGDSTEAFF. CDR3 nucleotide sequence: TGTGCCAGCAGCCAATCGGGAGATAGTACTGAAGCTTTCTTT. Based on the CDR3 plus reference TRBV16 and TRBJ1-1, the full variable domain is GEEVAQTPKHLVRGEGQKAKLYCAPIKGHSYVFWYQQVLKNEFKFLISFQNENVFDETGMPKERFSAKCLPNSPCSLEIQATKLEDSAVYFCASSQSGDSTEAFFGQGTRLTVV.

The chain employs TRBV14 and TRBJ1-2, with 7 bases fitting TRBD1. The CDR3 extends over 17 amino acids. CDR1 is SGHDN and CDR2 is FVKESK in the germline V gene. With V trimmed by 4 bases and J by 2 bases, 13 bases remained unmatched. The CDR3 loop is CASSPRDRVRYNYGYTF. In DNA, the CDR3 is TGTGCCAGCAGCCCTCGCGACAGGGTGAGGTACAACTATGGCTACACCTTC. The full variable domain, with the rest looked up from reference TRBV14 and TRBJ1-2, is EAGVTQFPSHSVIEKGQTVTLRCDPISGHDNLYWYRRVMGKEIKFLLHFVKESKQDESGMPNNRFLAERTGGTYSTLKVQPAELEDSGVYFCASSPRDRVRYNYGYTFGSGTRLTVV.

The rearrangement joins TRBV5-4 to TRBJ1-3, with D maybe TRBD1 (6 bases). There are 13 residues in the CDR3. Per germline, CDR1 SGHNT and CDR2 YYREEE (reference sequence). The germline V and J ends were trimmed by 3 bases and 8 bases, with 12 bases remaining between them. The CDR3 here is CASSYTGTHTIYF. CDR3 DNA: TGTGCCAGCAGCTATACAGGGACCCACACCATATATTTT.

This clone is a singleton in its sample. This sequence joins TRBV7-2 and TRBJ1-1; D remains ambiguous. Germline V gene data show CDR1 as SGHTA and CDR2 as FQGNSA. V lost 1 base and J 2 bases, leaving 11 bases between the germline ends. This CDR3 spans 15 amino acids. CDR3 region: CASSLDAGTNTEAFF. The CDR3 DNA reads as TGTGCCAGCAGCTTAGATGCGGGAACTAACACTGAAGCTTTCTTT.

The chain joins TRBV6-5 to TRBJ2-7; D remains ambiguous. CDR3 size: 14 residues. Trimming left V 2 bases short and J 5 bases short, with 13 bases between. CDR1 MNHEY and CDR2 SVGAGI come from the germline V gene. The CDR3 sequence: CASSYPGSWNEQYF. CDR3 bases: TGTGCCAGCAGTTACCCTGGTAGCTGGAACGAGCAGTACTTC.

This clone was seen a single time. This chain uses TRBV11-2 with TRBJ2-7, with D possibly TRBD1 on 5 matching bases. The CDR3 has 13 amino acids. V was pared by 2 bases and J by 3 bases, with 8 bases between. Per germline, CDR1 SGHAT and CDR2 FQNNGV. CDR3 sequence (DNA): TGTGCCAGCAGCTTACCAGGGTACTACGAGCAGTACTTC. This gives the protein CASSLPGYYEQYF.

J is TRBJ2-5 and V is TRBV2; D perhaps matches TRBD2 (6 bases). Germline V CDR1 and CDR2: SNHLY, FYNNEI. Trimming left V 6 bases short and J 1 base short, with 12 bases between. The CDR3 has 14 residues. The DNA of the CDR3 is TGTGCCAGCAGGGGGGGTGGGTCCCAAGAGACCCAGTACTTC. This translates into CASRGGGSQETQYF.

CDR3 DNA sequence: TGTGCCAGCCTAACCAGACAGGGGGCGTCTGAAAAACTGTTTTTT. Translated: CASLTRQGASEKLFF. The chain joins TRBV5-8 to TRBJ1-4; the match to TRBD1 covers 10 bases. The CDR3 runs 15 residues. Germline-derived CDR1 and CDR2 are SGHTS and YDEGEE. Unmatched junction bases numbered 10, after V lost 7 bases and J lost 7 bases.

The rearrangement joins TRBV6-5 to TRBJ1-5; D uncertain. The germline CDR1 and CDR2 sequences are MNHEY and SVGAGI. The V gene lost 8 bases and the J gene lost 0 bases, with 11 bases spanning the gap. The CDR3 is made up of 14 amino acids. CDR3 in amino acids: CASRAGRSNQPQHF. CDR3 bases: TGTGCCAGCCGGGCGGGCCGTAGCAATCAGCCCCAGCATTTT.

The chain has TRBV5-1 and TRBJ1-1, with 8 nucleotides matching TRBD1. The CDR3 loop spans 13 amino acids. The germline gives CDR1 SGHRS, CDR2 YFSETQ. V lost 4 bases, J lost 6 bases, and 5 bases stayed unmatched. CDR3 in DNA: TGCGCCAGCAGCGCGGACAGGGTGGCTGAAGCTTTCTTT. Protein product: CASSADRVAEAFF.

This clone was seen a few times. The CDR3 nucleotides are TGTGCCAGCAGCTTAGACGGGACAGGCTATGGCTACACCTTC. Its protein product is CASSLDGTGYGYTF. The chain couples TRBV21-1 to TRBJ1-2; TRBD1 was called by the table and not checked on the DNA. TRBV21-1 is an annotated pseudogene. This CDR3 is 14 amino acids long.